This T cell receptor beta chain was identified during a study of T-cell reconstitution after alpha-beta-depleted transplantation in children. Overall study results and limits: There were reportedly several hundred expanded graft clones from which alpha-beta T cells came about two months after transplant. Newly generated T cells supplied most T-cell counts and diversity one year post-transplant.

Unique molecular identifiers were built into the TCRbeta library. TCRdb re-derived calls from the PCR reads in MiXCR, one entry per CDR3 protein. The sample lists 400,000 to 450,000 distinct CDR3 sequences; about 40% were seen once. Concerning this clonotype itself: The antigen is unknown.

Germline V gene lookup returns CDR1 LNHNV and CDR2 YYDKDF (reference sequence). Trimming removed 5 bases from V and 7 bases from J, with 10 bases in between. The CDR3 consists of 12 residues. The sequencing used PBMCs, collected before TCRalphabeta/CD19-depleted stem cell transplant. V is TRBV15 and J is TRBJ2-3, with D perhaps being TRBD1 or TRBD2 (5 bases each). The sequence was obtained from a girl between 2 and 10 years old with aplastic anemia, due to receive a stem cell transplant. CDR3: CATSAWDHTQYF. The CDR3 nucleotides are TGTGCCACCAGCGCGTGGGACCATACGCAGTATTTT. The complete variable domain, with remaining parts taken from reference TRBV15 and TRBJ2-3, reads DAMVIQNPRYQVTQFGKPVTLSCSQTLNHNVMYWYQQKSSQAPKLLFHYYDKDFNNEADTPDNFQSRRPNTSFCFLDIRSPGLGDTAMYLCATSAWDHTQYFGPGTRLTVL.